The present T cell receptor beta chain was sequenced within a study of T-cell memory formation after mild COVID-19. TCRdb passed the 5' RACE reads through MiXCR, listing each CDR3 protein once. The sample lists about 470,000 distinct CDR3 sequences, 20% to 30% occurring once. Comment on this clonotype: The antigen is not known.

The germline V gene has CDR1 SQVTM and CDR2 ANQGSEA. Trimming shortened V by 4 bases and J by 1 base, and 7 bases separated the two germline ends. The CDR3 length is 12 residues. Study-level results: Pre-infection memory showed some responding clones, and this suggested that cross-reactive memory joined. Clones contracting day 15 to 85 were balanced CD4/CD8; later expanders leaned CD4+. Confirmation of SARS-CoV-2 specificity was lacking for second-wave clones peaking day 37. CD4+ clones that contracted lay mainly in CM and EM; CD8+ ones lay in EMRA.

The sample taken for sequencing was PBMCs or a T cell subset sorted from them (not recorded which). The rearrangement joins TRBV29-1 to TRBJ1-1; D remains ambiguous. This receptor was taken from an adult woman who had mild COVID-19 (a few samples of this study predate the infection). Cell type and time point are not known. CDR3 in DNA: TGCAGCGTTGGCCCTCGGAACACTGAAGCTTTCTTT. Encoded protein: CSVGPRNTEAFF. Drawing the rest from reference TRBV29-1 and TRBJ1-1, the complete variable domain is SAVISQKPSRDICQRGTSLTIQCQVDSQVTMMFWYRQQPGQSLTLIATANQGSEATYESGFVIDKFPISRPNLTFSTLTVSNMSPEDSSIYLCSVGPRNTEAFFGQGTRLTVV.